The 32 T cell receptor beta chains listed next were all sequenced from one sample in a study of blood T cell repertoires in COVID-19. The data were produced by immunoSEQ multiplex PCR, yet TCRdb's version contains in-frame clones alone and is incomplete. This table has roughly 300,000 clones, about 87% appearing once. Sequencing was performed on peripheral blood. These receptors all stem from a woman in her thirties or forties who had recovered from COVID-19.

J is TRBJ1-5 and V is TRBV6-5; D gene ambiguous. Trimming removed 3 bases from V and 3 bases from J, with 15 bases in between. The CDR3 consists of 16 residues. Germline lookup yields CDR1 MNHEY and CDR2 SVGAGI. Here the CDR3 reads CASSYGRGAPNQPQHF. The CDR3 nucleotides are TGTGCCAGCAGTTATGGTCGGGGAGCCCCCAATCAGCCCCAGCATTTT.

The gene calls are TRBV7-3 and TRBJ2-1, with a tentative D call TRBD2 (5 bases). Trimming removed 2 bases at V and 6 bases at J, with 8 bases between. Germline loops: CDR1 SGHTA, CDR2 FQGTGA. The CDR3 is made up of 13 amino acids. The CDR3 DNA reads TGTGCCAGCAGCTTAGGGAGCTCCAATGAGCAGTTCTTC. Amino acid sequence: CASSLGSSNEQFF.

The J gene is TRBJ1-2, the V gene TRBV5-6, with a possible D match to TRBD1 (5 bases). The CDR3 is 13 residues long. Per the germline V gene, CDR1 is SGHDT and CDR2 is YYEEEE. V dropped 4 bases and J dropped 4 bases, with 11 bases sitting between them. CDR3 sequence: CASSADRVYGYTF. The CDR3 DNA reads TGTGCCAGCAGCGCAGACAGAGTCTATGGCTACACCTTC.

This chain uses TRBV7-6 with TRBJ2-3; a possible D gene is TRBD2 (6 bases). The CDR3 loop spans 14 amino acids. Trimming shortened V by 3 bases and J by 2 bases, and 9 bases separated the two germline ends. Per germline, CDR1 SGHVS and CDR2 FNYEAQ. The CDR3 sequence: CASSFGGDTDTQYF. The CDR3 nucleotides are TGTGCCAGCAGCTTCGGCGGGGACACAGATACGCAGTATTTT.

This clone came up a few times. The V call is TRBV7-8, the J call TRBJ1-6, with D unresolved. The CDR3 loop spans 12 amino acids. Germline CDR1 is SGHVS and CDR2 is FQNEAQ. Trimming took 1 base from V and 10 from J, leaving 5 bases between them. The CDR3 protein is CASSLGGSPLHF. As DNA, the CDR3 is TGTGCCAGCAGCTTAGGAGGGTCACCCCTCCACTTT.

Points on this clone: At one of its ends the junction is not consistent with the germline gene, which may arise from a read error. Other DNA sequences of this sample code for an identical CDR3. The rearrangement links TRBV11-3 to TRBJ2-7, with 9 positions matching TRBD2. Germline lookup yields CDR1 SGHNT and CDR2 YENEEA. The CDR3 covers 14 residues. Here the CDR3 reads CASSFSGGIGEQYF. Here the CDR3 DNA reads TGTGCCAGTAGCTTTAGCGGGGGAATCGGCGAGCAGTACTTC.

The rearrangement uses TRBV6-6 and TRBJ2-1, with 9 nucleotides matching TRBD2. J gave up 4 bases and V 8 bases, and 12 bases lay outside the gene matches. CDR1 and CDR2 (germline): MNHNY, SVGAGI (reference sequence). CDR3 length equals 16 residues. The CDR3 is CASQALGLATYNEQFF. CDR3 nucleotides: TGTGCCAGCCAGGCACTTGGACTAGCGACGTACAATGAGCAGTTCTTC.

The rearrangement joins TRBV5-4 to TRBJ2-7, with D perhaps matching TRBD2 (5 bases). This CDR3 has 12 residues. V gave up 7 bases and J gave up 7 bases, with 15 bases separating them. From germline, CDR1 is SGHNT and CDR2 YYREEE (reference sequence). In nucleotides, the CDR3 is TGTGCCAGCGGCAGGCCTTCGGGAGAGCAGTACTTC. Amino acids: CASGRPSGEQYF.

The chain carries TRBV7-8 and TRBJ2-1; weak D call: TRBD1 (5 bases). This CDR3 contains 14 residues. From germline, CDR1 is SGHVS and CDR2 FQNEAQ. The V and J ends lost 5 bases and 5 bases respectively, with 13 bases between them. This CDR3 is CASSRARQNNEQFF. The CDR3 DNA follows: TGTGCCAGCAGCCGAGCCCGACAGAACAATGAGCAGTTCTTC.

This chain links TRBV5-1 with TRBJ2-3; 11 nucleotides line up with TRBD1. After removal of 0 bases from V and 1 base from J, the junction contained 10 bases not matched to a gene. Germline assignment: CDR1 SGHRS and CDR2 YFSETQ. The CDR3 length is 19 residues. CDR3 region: CASSLGRTGGASRTDTQYF. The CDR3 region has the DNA TGCGCCAGCAGCTTGGGAAGGACAGGGGGCGCCTCCCGCACAGATACGCAGTATTTT.

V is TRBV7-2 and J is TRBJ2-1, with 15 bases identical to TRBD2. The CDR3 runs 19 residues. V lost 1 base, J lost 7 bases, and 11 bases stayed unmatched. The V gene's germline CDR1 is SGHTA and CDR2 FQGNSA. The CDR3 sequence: CASSLEIGLAGGPRNEQFF. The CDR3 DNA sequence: TGTGCCAGCAGCTTAGAGATCGGACTAGCGGGGGGGCCTCGAAATGAGCAGTTCTTC.

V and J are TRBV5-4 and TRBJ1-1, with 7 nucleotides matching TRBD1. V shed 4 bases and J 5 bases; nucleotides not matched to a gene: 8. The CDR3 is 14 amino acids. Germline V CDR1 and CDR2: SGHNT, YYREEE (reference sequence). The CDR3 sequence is CASSATGWKTEAFF. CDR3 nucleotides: TGTGCCAGCAGCGCGACAGGGTGGAAGACTGAAGCTTTCTTT.

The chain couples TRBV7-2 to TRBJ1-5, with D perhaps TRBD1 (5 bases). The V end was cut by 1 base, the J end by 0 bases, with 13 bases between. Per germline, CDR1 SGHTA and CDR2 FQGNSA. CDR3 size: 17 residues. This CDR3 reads CASSLGWGGYSNQPQHF. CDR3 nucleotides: TGTGCCAGCAGCTTAGGGTGGGGGGGATATAGCAATCAGCCCCAGCATTTT.

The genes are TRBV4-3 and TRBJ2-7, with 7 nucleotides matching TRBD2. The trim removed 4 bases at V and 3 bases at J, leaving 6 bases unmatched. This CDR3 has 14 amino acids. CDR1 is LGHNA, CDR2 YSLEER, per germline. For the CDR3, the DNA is TGCGCCAGCAGCCTATGGTCGGGGGGCTACGAGCAGTACTTC. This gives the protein CASSLWSGGYEQYF.

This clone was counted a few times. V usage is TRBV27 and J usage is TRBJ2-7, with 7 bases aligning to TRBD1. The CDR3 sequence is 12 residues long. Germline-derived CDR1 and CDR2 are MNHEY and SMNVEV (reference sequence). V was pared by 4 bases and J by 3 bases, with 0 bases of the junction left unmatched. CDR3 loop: CASSWDSYEQYF. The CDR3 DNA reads TGTGCCAGCAGTTGGGACAGCTACGAGCAGTACTTC.

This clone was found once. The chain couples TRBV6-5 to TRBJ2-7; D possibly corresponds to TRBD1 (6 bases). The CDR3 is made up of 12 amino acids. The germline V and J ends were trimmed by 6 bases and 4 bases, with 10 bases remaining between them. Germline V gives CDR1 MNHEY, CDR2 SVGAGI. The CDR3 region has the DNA TGTGCCAGCAGCACACAGGGATACGAGCAGTACTTC. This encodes CASSTQGYEQYF.

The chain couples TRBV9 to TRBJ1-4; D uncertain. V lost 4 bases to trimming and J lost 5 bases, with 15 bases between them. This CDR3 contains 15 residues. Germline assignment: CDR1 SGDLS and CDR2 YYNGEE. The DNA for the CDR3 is TGTGCCAGCAGCCTAAGCGACCCGGTCAATGAAAAACTGTTTTTT. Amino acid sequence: CASSLSDPVNEKLFF.

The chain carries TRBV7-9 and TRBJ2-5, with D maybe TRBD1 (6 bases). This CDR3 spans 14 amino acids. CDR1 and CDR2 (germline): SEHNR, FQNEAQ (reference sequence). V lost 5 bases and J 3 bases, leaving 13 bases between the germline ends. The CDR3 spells CASSIRGPKETQYF. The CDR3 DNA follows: TGTGCCAGCAGCATCAGGGGACCTAAAGAGACCCAGTACTTC.

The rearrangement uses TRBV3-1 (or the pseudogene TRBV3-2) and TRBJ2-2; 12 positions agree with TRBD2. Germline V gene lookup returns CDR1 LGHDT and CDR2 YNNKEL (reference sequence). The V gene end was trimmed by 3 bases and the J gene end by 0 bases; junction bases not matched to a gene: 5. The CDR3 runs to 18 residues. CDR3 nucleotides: TGTGCCAGCAGCCAGCCGAGGACTAGCGGGGCGAACACCGGGGAGCTGTTTTTT. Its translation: CASSQPRTSGANTGELFF.

Here the CDR3 reads CASSRPGQGARGYTF. CDR3 bases: TGTGCCAGCAGTCGACCGGGACAGGGGGCGCGTGGCTACACCTTC. This sequence joins TRBV28 and TRBJ1-2; 12 bases fit TRBD1. Germline V CDR1 and CDR2: MDHEN, SYDVKM. This CDR3 spans 15 amino acids. The trim removed 5 bases at V and 7 bases at J, leaving 8 bases unmatched.

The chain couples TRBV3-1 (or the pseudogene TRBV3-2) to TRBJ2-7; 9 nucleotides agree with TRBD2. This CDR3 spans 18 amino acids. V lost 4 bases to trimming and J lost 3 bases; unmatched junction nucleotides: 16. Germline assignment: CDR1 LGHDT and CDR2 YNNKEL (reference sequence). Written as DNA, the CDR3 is TGTGCCAGCAGCCCCATGATAAGGAGCGGGGGGCTATTCTACGAGCAGTACTTC. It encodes CASSPMIRSGGLFYEQYF.

The CDR3 DNA sequence: TGTGCCATCAGTGCCGGAGGGGGCTACACCTTC. It codes for CAISAGGGYTF. The V gene is TRBV10-3, the J gene TRBJ1-2; D is unresolved. CDR1 is ENHRY, CDR2 SYGVKD, per germline. V was shortened by 4 bases and J by 8 bases, with 8 bases between the two germline ends. This CDR3 is 11 amino acids long.

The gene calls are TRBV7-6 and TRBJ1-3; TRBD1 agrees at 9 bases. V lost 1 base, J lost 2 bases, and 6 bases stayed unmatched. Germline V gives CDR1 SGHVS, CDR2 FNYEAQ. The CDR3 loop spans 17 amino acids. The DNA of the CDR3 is TGTGCCAGCAGCTTAGTCCCGGACAGGGGCCCTGGAAACACCATATATTTT. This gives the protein CASSLVPDRGPGNTIYF.

CDR3 protein: CASSPQGLGQLQPQHF. CDR3 DNA: TGCGCCAGCAGCCCACAGGGGTTAGGGCAATTACAGCCCCAGCATTTT. This rearrangement joins TRBV4-1 to TRBJ1-5; TRBD1 aligns across 7 bases. Germline assignment: CDR1 MGHRA and CDR2 YSYEKL. The J segment lost 7 bases and the V segment lost 4 bases, leaving 13 bases of the junction unmatched. The length of the CDR3 is 16 residues.

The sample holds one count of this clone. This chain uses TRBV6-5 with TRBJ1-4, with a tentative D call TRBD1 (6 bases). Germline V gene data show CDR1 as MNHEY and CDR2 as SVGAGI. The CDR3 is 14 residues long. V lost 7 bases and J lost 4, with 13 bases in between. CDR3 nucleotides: TGTGCCAGCACCAAGGACAGACTTAATGAAAAACTGTTTTTT. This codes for CASTKDRLNEKLFF.

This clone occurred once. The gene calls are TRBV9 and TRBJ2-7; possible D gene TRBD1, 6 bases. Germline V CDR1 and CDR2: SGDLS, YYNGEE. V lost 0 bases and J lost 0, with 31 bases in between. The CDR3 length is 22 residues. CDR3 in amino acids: CASSVDGRLYDPRAGVSYEQYF. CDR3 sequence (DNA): TGTGCCAGCAGCGTAGATGGAAGGTTATACGACCCGCGGGCAGGGGTCTCCTACGAGCAGTACTTC. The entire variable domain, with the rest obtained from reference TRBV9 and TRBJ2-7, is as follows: DSGVTQTPKHLITATGQRVTLRCSPRSGDLSVYWYQQSLDQGLQFLIQYYNGEERAKGNILERFSAQQFPDLHSELNLSSLELGDSALYFCASSVDGRLYDPRAGVSYEQYFGPGTRLTVT.

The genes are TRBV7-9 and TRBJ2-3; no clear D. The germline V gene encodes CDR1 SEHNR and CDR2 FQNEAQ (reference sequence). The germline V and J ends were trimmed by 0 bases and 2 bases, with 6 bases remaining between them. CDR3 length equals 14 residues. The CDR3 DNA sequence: TGTGCCAGCAGCTTAGCGCAGGACACAGATACGCAGTATTTT. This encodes CASSLAQDTDTQYF.

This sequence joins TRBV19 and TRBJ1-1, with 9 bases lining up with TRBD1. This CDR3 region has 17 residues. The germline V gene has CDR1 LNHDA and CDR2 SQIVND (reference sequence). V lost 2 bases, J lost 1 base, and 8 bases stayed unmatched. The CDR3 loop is CASSIPRTGVWNTEAFF. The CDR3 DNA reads TGTGCCAGTAGTATACCACGGACAGGGGTGTGGAACACTGAAGCTTTCTTT.

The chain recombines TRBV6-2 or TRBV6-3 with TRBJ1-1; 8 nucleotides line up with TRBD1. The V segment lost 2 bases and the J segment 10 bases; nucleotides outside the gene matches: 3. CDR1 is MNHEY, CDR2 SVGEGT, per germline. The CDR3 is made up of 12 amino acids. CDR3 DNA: TGTGCCAGCAGTTACACAGACAGGGGAGCTTTCTTT. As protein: CASSYTDRGAFF.

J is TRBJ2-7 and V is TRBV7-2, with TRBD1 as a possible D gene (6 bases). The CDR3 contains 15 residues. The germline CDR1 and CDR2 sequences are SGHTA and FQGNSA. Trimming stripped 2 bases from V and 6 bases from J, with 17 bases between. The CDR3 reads CASSLRFTGRSEQYF. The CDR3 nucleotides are TGTGCCAGCAGCTTAAGGTTCACAGGGCGAAGCGAGCAGTACTTC.

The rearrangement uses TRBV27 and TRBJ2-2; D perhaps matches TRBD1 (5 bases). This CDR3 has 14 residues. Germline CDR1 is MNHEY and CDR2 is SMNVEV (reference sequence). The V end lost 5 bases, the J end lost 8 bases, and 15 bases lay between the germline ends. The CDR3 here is CASSPMGGAGELFF. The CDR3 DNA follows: TGTGCCAGCAGTCCGATGGGTGGGGCTGGGGAGCTGTTTTTT.

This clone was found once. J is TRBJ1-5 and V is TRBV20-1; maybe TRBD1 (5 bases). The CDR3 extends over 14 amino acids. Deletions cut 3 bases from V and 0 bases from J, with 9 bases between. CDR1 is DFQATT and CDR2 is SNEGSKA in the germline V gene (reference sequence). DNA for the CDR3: TGCAGTGCTAGTGCAGGGAATAGCAATCAGCCCCAGCATTTT. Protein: CSASAGNSNQPQHF.